A selection of T cell receptor beta chains follows, all from one sample in a study of blood T cell repertoires in COVID-19. Measured with immunoSEQ multiplex PCR; TCRdb has only the in-frame clones, and not every one. The top ten clones hold approximately 23% of a sample with over 35,000 clones, around 79% of them seen once. The sequenced sample was peripheral blood. These receptors originate from a man aged 70 or older with acute or convalescent COVID-19. The CDR3 runs from the conserved cysteine through the conserved F or W. A D gene is named only where the DNA matches it firmly. Where a row states a size, it is once, few, many or the class of an expanded clone; other rows omit it.

abundance	v_gene	d_gene	j_gene	CDR3aa	CDR3nt
NA	TRBV18	NA	TRBJ1-2	CASSPPGQPYGYTF	TGTGCCAGCTCACCGCCCGGACAGCCATATGGCTACACCTTC
NA	TRBV6-5	NA	TRBJ1-2	CASTSWGTYGYTF	TGTGCCAGCACCAGCTGGGGCACGTATGGCTACACCTTC
NA	TRBV28	TRBD2	TRBJ2-7	CASSPSGTSGSYEQYF	TGTGCCAGCAGTCCCTCCGGGACTAGCGGTTCCTACGAGCAGTACTTC
NA	TRBV10-3	NA	TRBJ2-7	CAITPGLSTYEQYF	TGTGCCATCACTCCGGGACTGTCCACCTACGAGCAGTACTTC
many	TRBV9	NA	TRBJ2-7	CASSAQGNEQYF	TGTGCCAGCAGCGCCCAGGGTAACGAGCAGTACTTC
once	TRBV12-2	NA	TRBJ1-1	CASRLGKGAGMNTEAFF	TGTGCAAGTCGCTTAGGTAAGGGGGCAGGGATGAACACTGAAGCTTTCTTT
NA	TRBV27	TRBD1	TRBJ2-1	CASSRQGISGTEQFF	TGTGCCAGCAGTCGACAGGGGATCAGTGGTACTGAGCAGTTCTTC
once	TRBV6-5	NA	TRBJ1-2	CASSYSNANQDYTF	TGTGCCAGCAGTTACTCGAACGCCAATCAGGACTACACCTTC
NA	TRBV7-9	TRBD2	TRBJ2-2	CASSLSGTSVNTGELFF	TGTGCCAGCAGCTTATCAGGGACTAGCGTTAACACCGGGGAGCTGTTTTTT
NA	TRBV2	TRBD2	TRBJ2-5	CASIGTSGIETQYF	TGTGCCAGCATCGGGACTAGCGGGATAGAGACCCAGTACTTC
once	TRBV7-9	NA	TRBJ1-1	CASSPGTMNTEAFF	TGTGCCAGCAGCCCCGGGACAATGAACACTGAAGCTTTCTTT
NA	TRBV28	NA	TRBJ2-1	CASGVAPYNEQFF	TGTGCCAGCGGAGTAGCGCCGTACAATGAGCAGTTCTTC
NA	TRBV28	NA	TRBJ2-1	CASSFWAGERDEQFF	TGTGCCAGCAGTTTTTGGGCAGGGGAGCGTGATGAGCAGTTCTTC
NA	TRBV6-5	TRBD1	TRBJ1-4	CASSPSAGGIEKLFF	TGTGCCAGCAGTCCCTCTGCAGGGGGCATTGAAAAACTGTTTTTT
NA	TRBV7-9	NA	TRBJ1-6	CASSFSVSYNSPLHF	TGTGCCAGCAGCTTTTCGGTCTCCTATAATTCACCCCTCCACTTT
NA	TRBV12-1	NA	TRBJ1-5	CASSREHRDRALGQPQHF	TGTGCCAGCAGCCGAGAGCACCGGGACAGGGCCCTGGGGCAGCCCCAGCATTTT
NA	TRBV6-6	NA	TRBJ2-5	CASSYSLGGETQYF	TGTGCCAGCAGTTACTCCCTGGGAGGAGAGACCCAGTACTTC